This TCR beta chain emerged from a study of cytomegalovirus exposure and HLA in healthy donors. Overall study: Researchers previously reported finding roughly 120 million unique TCR beta sequences from 170 million or so T cells.

This CDR3 is built from 12 residues. Concerning this clone itself: Its antigen is currently unknown.

Study results and limitations: A later analysis linked a missense DCLRE1C variant to TCR beta V- and J-gene trimming. Associated with cytomegalovirus, according to the listing, were 164 TCR beta chains. In presence/absence analyses, roughly uniform sequencing depth across donors was assumed.

The PCR had 60 Vbeta and 13 Jbeta primers. Produced via immunoSEQ multiplex PCR; TCRdb's table is partial and in-frame only. The sample has approximately 190,000 clones, approximately 79% seen once. The rearrangement links TRBV21-1 to TRBJ2-5; TRBD1, the table's D call, lacks a check against the DNA. TRBV21-1 is reported as a pseudogene. The sample taken for sequencing was PBMCs. This TCR came from a man aged 40-49 years in good health and CMV-seropositive. The CDR3 sequence: CANVQGAQTQYF. In DNA, the CDR3 is TGTGCCAACGTACAGGGGGCGCAGACCCAGTACTTC.